The 5 T cell receptor beta chains presented below share a single source sample, sequenced in a study of Graves' ophthalmopathy and Graves' hyperthyroidism. TCR beta CDR3 regions were amplified from RNA transcripts. Following a first-round RT-PCR that used HTBI primers, a second-round multiplex PCR was carried out. Each CDR3 protein gets one entry after TCRdb re-called the multiplex PCR reads with MiXCR. The table shows fewer than 70,000 distinct CDR3 sequences, with roughly 47% occurring only once. Sequencing used peripheral blood. The receptor set was obtained from an adult woman with Graves' ophthalmopathy.

By share, this clonotype ranks as medium-sized (0.01 to 0.1%). The chain couples TRBV2 to TRBJ1-5; D ambiguous. The V gene lost 3 bases and the J gene lost 7 bases, with 7 bases spanning the gap. The germline V gene encodes CDR1 SNHLY and CDR2 FYNNEI. The CDR3 has 12 residues. CDR3 sequence (DNA): TGTGCCAGCAGTGATATGTTCCAGCCCCAGCATTTT. It specifies CASSDMFQPQHF.

In its sample, this clonotype was seen many times. V and J are TRBV28 and TRBJ2-7, with D possibly matching TRBD1 (6 bases). Germline CDR1 is MDHEN and CDR2 is SYDVKM. V was trimmed by 6 bases and J by 0 bases, leaving 9 bases between them. The CDR3 runs to 13 residues. The CDR3 is CASRDSSSYEQYF. CDR3 DNA sequence: TGTGCCAGCAGGGACAGCAGCTCCTACGAGCAGTACTTC.

CDR3 sequence (DNA): TGCAGTGCTAGAGATCCTAGCCCCCATGGTGGAGAGACCCAGTACTTC. This gives the protein CSARDPSPHGGETQYF. The rearrangement joins TRBV20-1 to TRBJ2-5, with a tentative D call TRBD2 (5 bases). Trimming stripped 0 bases from V and 4 bases from J, with 18 bases between. Germline V lookup: CDR1 DFQATT, CDR2 SNEGSKA (reference sequence). The CDR3 length is 16 residues.

V usage is TRBV10-3 and J usage is TRBJ2-7, with 11 bases aligning to TRBD1. V trimming: 2 bases; J trimming: 6 bases; junction bases outside the gene matches: 3. The germline gives CDR1 ENHRY, CDR2 SYGVKD. This CDR3 is built from 14 residues. The CDR3 reads CAISEGGQGVEQYF. The CDR3 DNA reads TGTGCCATCAGTGAGGGGGGACAGGGGGTCGAGCAGTACTTC.

This sequence joins TRBV28 and TRBJ2-7; perhaps TRBD1 as D (7 bases). Trimming pared 7 bases from V and 6 bases from J, leaving 13 bases between. CDR3 length: 12 amino acids. The germline V gene has CDR1 MDHEN and CDR2 SYDVKM. The CDR3 DNA reads as TGTGCCAGCATGGAGGGGGCGGGCGAGCAGTACTTC. Its protein product is CASMEGAGEQYF.